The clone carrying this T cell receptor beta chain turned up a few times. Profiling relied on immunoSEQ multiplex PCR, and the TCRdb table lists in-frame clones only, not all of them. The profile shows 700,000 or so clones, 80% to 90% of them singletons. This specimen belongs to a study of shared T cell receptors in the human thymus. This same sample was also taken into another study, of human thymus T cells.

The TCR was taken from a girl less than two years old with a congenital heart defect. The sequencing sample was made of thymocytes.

In DNA form, the CDR3 reads TGTGCCAGCAGTGAATCTACAGGGATTGAGGGCTACACCTTC. The encoded protein is CASSESTGIEGYTF. The rearrangement links TRBV6-1 to TRBJ1-2, with D tentatively TRBD1 (6 bases). Per the germline V gene, CDR1 is MNHNS and CDR2 is SASEGT. Trimming shortened V by 2 bases and J by 8 bases, and 15 bases separated the two germline ends. The CDR3 has 14 residues.